The sequence of this TCR beta chain was determined in a study of Graves' ophthalmopathy and Graves' hyperthyroidism (dated by TCRdb to 2016 to 2019). In the study overall: Peripheral blood samples were taken at the time of initial diagnosis, before any treatment was given. To tell Graves' ophthalmopathy apart from Graves' hyperthyroidism, and to predict which patients would progress to ophthalmopathy, the study relied on TCR beta repertoire signatures. To explore V-J signatures distinguishing ophthalmopathy from hyperthyroidism, a discovery set of some 100 patients (roughly 45 ophthalmopathy, over 55 stable hyperthyroidism) was enrolled. For training and testing, the 110 or so patients in the discovery cohort were randomly divided in a 7:3 ratio. In total, around 130 blood samples were TCR-sequenced: fewer than 50 ophthalmopathy, some 75 hyperthyroidism and some 17 hyperthyroidism-to-ophthalmopathy patients. Following sampling, methimazole starting at 30 mg daily was administered to hyperthyroidism patients, and high-dose intravenous methylprednisolone was administered to ophthalmopathy patients. An independent validation cohort comprised fewer than 20 hyperthyroidism patients and 15 to 17 patients who later progressed from hyperthyroidism to ophthalmopathy. In about six hyperthyroidism patients, the T-cell repertoires found in thyroid tissue were compared with those found in blood. Findings and caveats that apply to the study as a whole: The 13-signature model separated ophthalmopathy from stable hyperthyroidism with 85% to 90% sensitivity and almost 84% specificity in cross-validation, and 80%/75% in the test set. No statistical method was used to set the sample size in advance, and the investigators knew which group each participant was assigned to. In validation, the model predicted ophthalmopathy progression with 70.59% sensitivity and around 72% specificity; approximately 12 predicted patients were CT-confirmed with GO in a median of around 6 months. Most of the expanded thyroid clonotypes with a frequency above 0.001 were also detected in blood, and it was suggested that the thyroid immune response may be reflected by blood repertoires.

TCR beta CDR3 regions were amplified from RNA transcripts for repertoire sequencing. The first round of RT-PCR was done with HTBI primers and the Qiagen OneStep RT-PCR kit, and was followed by a second round of multiplex PCR, then size selection and purification. Libraries were sequenced on an Illumina HiSeq2000 using paired-end 100 bp reads. The study's processing was this. SOAPnuke was used to process the reads, throwing out any read that had adapters, had uncalled bases, had a mean Phred below 15, or lacked an exact constant-primer or identifier match. High-quality paired reads were merged with COPE v1.2.5. Unique nucleotide sequences were defined as clonotypes and aligned to IMGT TRB V, D and J references using MiTCR v1.1. The analysis was limited to V-J combinations with a frequency above 0.0001, which together covered 99.2% of repertoires. For each V-J combination, a TCR clonal expansion and chaos score was defined as F50 clonal expansion divided by the chaos observed in the TCRdist matrix. Welch's t-statistics and random forest were used to reduce features to 10 to 15 V-J combinations, which were fed into a naive Bayes classifier. Thyroid-blood repertoire similarity was quantified with the Morisita-Horn index. The public sequencing data were trimmed at Q25 with fastp and processed into clonotypes with MiXCR by TCRdb, which kept only in-frame beta chains. One record per CDR3 amino acid sequence lists the most common genes and DNA. The V and J calls here are based on TCRdb, not the publication. The sample table lists about 400,000 distinct CDR3 sequences, less than 20% of them with a count of one. Together, the top ten hold approximately 7% of the sample.

Hyperthyroidism was defined as stable when no progression to ophthalmopathy occurred within 18 months of follow-up. Hyperthyroidism patients were newly diagnosed, were aged 18 to 65 years, and had a disease duration under 2 months. Anyone with other autoimmune diseases, uncontrolled infections, pregnancy or lactation was excluded from the study. Clinical symptoms, serum thyroxine, TRAb, thyroid ultrasound and orbital computed tomography formed the basis of the diagnosis. Using Ficoll-Paque density gradient centrifugation, PBMCs were isolated from 8.5 to 10 ml of fresh peripheral blood. Total RNA was extracted with Trizol reagent and quality-checked on an Agilent 2100 Bioanalyzer. This clonotype was detected ten times or more. The specificity of this receptor is unknown. Base qualities were left out, and no much larger clone turns up one base away. This TCR was recovered from a young woman with stable Graves' hyperthyroidism. Donor details come from another sample of the same person, matched by shared clones. The sequenced sample was peripheral blood.

The DNA reads as follows: TGCGCCAGCAGCCAGGTTGGGACAGGCAGATATAGCAATCAGCCCCAGCATTTT. The translation is CASSQVGTGRYSNQPQHF. This chain is built from TRBV4-1 and TRBJ1-5; TRBD1 matches 8 bases in the middle. The germline V gene yields MGHRA for CDR1 and YSYEKL for CDR2. Here V drops 3 bases and J drops 0 bases, and the junction holds 10 bases not matched to any gene. From cysteine to phenylalanine, the CDR3 is 18 amino acids long. The CDR3 DNA has 54 bases and is translated from base 1.